This T cell receptor beta chain was identified in a study of molecular identifiers for immune sequencing clone quantification. From germline, CDR1 is MNHEY and CDR2 SMNVEV (reference sequence). The CDR3 covers 16 residues. The J segment lost 3 bases and the V segment lost 6 bases, leaving 6 bases of the junction unmatched. TCRdb independently ran MiXCR on the PCR reads; one entry per CDR3 protein. The table lists about 640,000 distinct CDR3 sequences, just under 20% of them singletons. This clonotype has ten or more counts. The chain is built from TRBV27 and TRBJ2-7; 15 bases are shared with TRBD2. The source of this sequence is a human donor in good health. Some libraries in this study had Jurkat cell RNA spiked in. The sample comprised naive CD8+ T cells from blood, with Jurkat cell RNA spiked in. The subset here: FACS-sorted CD8+CD4-CCR7+CD45RA+ naive T cells. CDR3 in amino acids: CASSNGTSGGFYEQYF. CDR3 DNA sequence: TGTGCCAGCAGCAACGGGACTAGCGGGGGGTTCTACGAGCAGTACTTC.